This TCR beta chain comes out of a study of vaccination and CD4 T cells after COVID-19. Looking at the study overall: Comprising six males and four females, the convalescent participants counted two Hispanic individuals among them. Investigators sampled a few convalescent patients at day 14 and days 161 to 241 post-vaccination. Study-level results: Median SARS-CoV-2-reactive clonotype numbers rose nonsignificantly, roughly 20 to 40.

This CDR3 comprises 16 residues. The V gene lost 0 bases and the J gene lost 7 bases, with 20 bases spanning the gap. Germline loops: CDR1 SGHRS, CDR2 YFSETQ. Time point noted: late sampling 161 to 241 days after vaccination in a few convalescent patients. Each CDR3 protein gets one entry after TCRdb re-called the PCR reads with MiXCR. This table holds some 29,000 distinct CDR3 sequences, roughly 50% found once. About this clonotype itself: Its antigen is not known.

The sample in question was CD4+ T cells from blood, obtained about 7 months after SARS-CoV-2 vaccination. This chain joins TRBV5-1 and TRBJ2-7; possibly TRBD1 for D (6 bases). This receptor was taken from a human donor who had recovered from COVID-19. The CDR3 nucleotides are TGCGCCAGCAGCTTGGATGTACTGGGGGCAATGGGGGAGCAGTACTTC. Protein: CASSLDVLGAMGEQYF.